These 11 T cell receptor beta chains came from one sample sequenced in a study of tumor and adjacent non-tumor tissue in lung cancer. A modified ARM-PCR protocol with three rounds of nested PCR amplified TCRbeta. TCRdb passed the multiplex PCR reads through MiXCR, listing each CDR3 protein once. The sample carries over 85,000 distinct CDR3 sequences, around 82% recorded once. The template was RNA from unsorted bulk tissue. The sequenced material came from lung tumor tissue. Every receptor here comes from a man aged 65 to 79 with non-small cell lung cancer.

Worth noting for this clonotype: The junction departs from the called germline gene at one end, perhaps through a read error. The V call is TRBV4-3, the J call TRBJ2-3; no definite D call. There are 12 residues in the CDR3. Germline V gene data show CDR1 as LGHNA and CDR2 as YSLEER. The CDR3 loop is CASNSRTDTPYF. CDR3 nucleotide sequence: TGCGCCAGCAACTCTCGAACAGATACGCCGTATTTT.

Comments on this clonotype: A much larger clone lies one base from this, so it may be a read error. The chain is built from TRBV24-1 and TRBJ2-1, with D hard to call. V was trimmed by 6 bases and J by 12 bases, leaving 11 bases between them. Germline CDR1 reads KGHDR; CDR2 reads SFDVKD. The CDR3 spans 11 residues. CDR3 bases: TGTGCCACCAGTCTCGCTAACAGGCAGTTCTTC. Encoded protein: CATSLANRQFF.

For this clonotype: Likely a read error: the CDR3 ends without its conserved phenylalanine or tryptophan. The chain carries TRBV29-1 and TRBJ2-5; possible D gene TRBD1, 5 bases. The CDR3 has 16 amino acids. CDR1 SQVTM and CDR2 ANQGSEA come from the germline V gene. Deletions cut 8 bases from V and 2 bases from J, with 24 bases between. The CDR3 coding sequence is TGCAGCTCCAAGCCCTACCTCCATACAGGTCAAGAGACCCAGTACTCC. It specifies CSSKPYLHTGQETQYS.

This clonotype was recorded only once. One junction end does not reproduce the germline sequence, and a read error may be involved. The chain is built from TRBV5-6 and TRBJ2-5, with D maybe TRBD1 (5 bases). Germline CDR1 reads SGHDT; CDR2 reads YYEEEE. The CDR3 has 16 residues. The CDR3 is CASRRETVVEQETQYF. The CDR3, as DNA: TGTGCTAGCAGACGAGAGACAGTAGTAGAGCAAGAGACCCAGTACTTC.

Worth noting for this clonotype: The germline gene is not matched at one end of the junction; a read error may be the cause. This chain joins TRBV4-1 and TRBJ2-7; 11 bases agree with TRBD2. Germline V lookup: CDR1 MGHRA, CDR2 YSYEKL. This CDR3 region has 16 residues. CDR3 residues: CVSSRTLAGEGDEQYF. The CDR3 nucleotides are TGTGTTAGCAGCCGGACACTAGCGGGAGAGGGGGACGAGCAGTACTTC.

Note on this clonotype: No conserved phenylalanine or tryptophan is present at the end of the CDR3, so a read error is the likely explanation. The chain combines TRBV29-1 with TRBJ2-2, with TRBD2 matching 10 bases. The germline V gene encodes CDR1 SQVTM and CDR2 ANQGSEA. The CDR3 loop spans 14 amino acids. V lost 3 bases to trimming and J lost 8 bases; unmatched junction nucleotides: 6. Here the CDR3 DNA reads TGCAGCGTTGACGTAGCGGGGGGCACTGGGGAGCTGTTTGTT. It translates to CSVDVAGGTGELFV.

To note about this clonotype: Germline and junction disagree at one end, which may indicate a read error. V and J are TRBV6-2 or TRBV6-3 and TRBJ1-5, with D possibly being TRBD1 or TRBD2 (5 bases each). Gene TRBJ2-3 matches the end of the DNA better, so the J call may be wrong. The CDR3 totals 19 residues. Germline values: CDR1 MNHEY, CDR2 SVGEGT. The CDR3 DNA reads as TGTGCCAGTAGTTACTCGATTGGGGGTACTAGAGCGAGCAATCAGCCCCAGTATTTT. Translated: CASSYSIGGTRASNQPQYF.

In this sample, this clonotype turned up a few times. V gene TRBV4-1 combines with J gene TRBJ1-1; possible D gene TRBD1, 5 bases. V lost 0 bases to trimming and J lost 1 base, with 21 bases between them. The CDR3 is made up of 19 amino acids. Germline-derived CDR1 and CDR2 are MGHRA and YSYEKL. CDR3 sequence reads: CASSQDRVPTGLPNTEAFF. The CDR3, as DNA: TGCGCCAGCAGCCAAGATCGAGTGCCCACGGGGCTCCCGAACACTGAAGCTTTCTTT.

The J gene is TRBJ1-3, the V gene TRBV15, with D unresolved. CDR1 LNHNV and CDR2 YYDKDF come from the germline V gene (reference sequence). V was cut by 1 base and J by 1 base, with 14 bases left in between. The CDR3 contains 17 residues. For the CDR3, the DNA is TGTGCCACCAGCAGAGGCGGGAGACTCCGTTCTGGAAACACCATATATTTT. Its protein product is CATSRGGRLRSGNTIYF. The variable domain in full, completed from reference TRBV15 and TRBJ1-3, reads DAMVIQNPRYQVTQFGKPVTLSCSQTLNHNVMYWYQQKSSQAPKLLFHYYDKDFNNEADTPDNFQSRRPNTSFCFLDIRSPGLGDTAMYLCATSRGGRLRSGNTIYFGEGSWLTVV.

For this clonotype: At one of its ends the junction is not consistent with the germline gene, which may arise from a read error. Here the CDR3 reads CASNLGSDYGYTF. As DNA, the CDR3 is TGTGCAAGCAACCTGGGATCCGACTATGGCTACACCTTC. This rearrangement joins TRBV6-6 to TRBJ1-2, with no clear D. CDR1 and CDR2 (germline): MNHNY, SVGAGI (reference sequence). The CDR3 covers 13 residues.

Points on this clonotype: This may arise from a read error, as a much more abundant clone is one base away. The chain recombines TRBV11-2 with TRBJ2-3; possibly TRBD2 for D (6 bases). This CDR3 is built from 16 residues. Looked up from germline, CDR1 is SGHAT and CDR2 is FQNNGV. The CDR3, as DNA: TGTGCCAGCAGCTTAGCCCATAGCGGACTTACAGGTACGCAGTATTTT. It yields the protein CASSLAHSGLTGTQYF.